This is a list of T cell receptor beta chains from one sample in a study of cytomegalovirus exposure and HLA in healthy donors. Produced via immunoSEQ multiplex PCR; TCRdb's table is partial and in-frame only. The sample holds about 110,000 clones; more than 65% are singletons and the top ten take approximately 2.2%. The specimen was PBMCs. The receptors come from a man aged 30-40 years in good health and CMV-seronegative. CDR3s include the opening cysteine and the closing phenylalanine or tryptophan. The D gene is left open where the match is weak. Clone size appears in some rows only: once, few, many, or a class for an expanded clone.

d_gene: TRBD1; v_gene: TRBV7-2; abundance: -; j_gene: TRBJ2-7; CDR3nt: TGTGCCAGCAGCTCCGGGACAGGGTACGAGCAGTACTTC; CDR3aa: CASSSGTGYEQYF
d_gene: -; v_gene: TRBV5-1; abundance: -; j_gene: TRBJ2-7; CDR3nt: TGCGCCAGCAGCTTGGCCGGAGGCAACTACGAGCAGTACTTC; CDR3aa: CASSLAGGNYEQYF
d_gene: TRBD2; v_gene: TRBV6-1; abundance: -; j_gene: TRBJ2-7; CDR3nt: TGTGCCAGCAGTCAGACTAGCCCTCCCTCCCACGAGCAGTACTTC; CDR3aa: CASSQTSPPSHEQYF
d_gene: -; v_gene: TRBV27; abundance: -; j_gene: TRBJ1-1; CDR3nt: TGTGCCAGCAGGGACAGTACGGCGAGCACTGAAGCTTTCTTT; CDR3aa: CASRDSTASTEAFF
d_gene: TRBD1; v_gene: TRBV27; abundance: -; j_gene: TRBJ1-2; CDR3nt: TGTGCCAGCAGTCTACAGGGGGTCTATGGCTACACCTTC; CDR3aa: CASSLQGVYGYTF
d_gene: -; v_gene: TRBV18; abundance: -; j_gene: TRBJ1-1; CDR3nt: TGTGCCAGCTCACCACCGTCAGGGGTTGGAACTGAAGCTTTCTTT; CDR3aa: CASSPPSGVGTEAFF
d_gene: TRBD1; v_gene: TRBV25-1; abundance: -; j_gene: TRBJ2-7; CDR3nt: TGTGCCAGCTCCCTGGACAGGGCAGGGTCCTACGAGCAGTACTTC; CDR3aa: CASSLDRAGSYEQYF
d_gene: -; v_gene: TRBV5-4; abundance: -; j_gene: TRBJ2-7; CDR3nt: TGTGCCAGCAGCTTATACAGCTACGAGCAGTACTTC; CDR3aa: CASSLYSYEQYF
d_gene: TRBD1; v_gene: TRBV6-5; abundance: once; j_gene: TRBJ2-1; CDR3nt: TGCGCCAGCAGTTGGGACAGAGCTTACAATGAGCAGTTCTTC; CDR3aa: CASSWDRAYNEQFF
d_gene: TRBD2; v_gene: TRBV18; abundance: -; j_gene: TRBJ2-5; CDR3nt: TGTGCCAGCCTGCGGGGGGACCAAGAGACCCAGTACTTC; CDR3aa: CASLRGDQETQYF
d_gene: -; v_gene: TRBV27; abundance: -; j_gene: TRBJ2-7; CDR3nt: TGTGCCAGCAGTTTATATCAGGGCACCTACGAGCAGTACTTC; CDR3aa: CASSLYQGTYEQYF
d_gene: -; v_gene: TRBV9; abundance: -; j_gene: TRBJ2-7; CDR3nt: TGTGCCAGCAGCGTAGACGGGAGCCCCGAGCAGTACTTC; CDR3aa: CASSVDGSPEQYF
d_gene: TRBD1; v_gene: TRBV30; abundance: -; j_gene: TRBJ1-1; CDR3nt: TGTGCCTGGAGTGTGGGGACAGGGCTGAACACTGAAGCTTTCTTT; CDR3aa: CAWSVGTGLNTEAFF
d_gene: -; v_gene: TRBV30; abundance: -; j_gene: TRBJ1-4; CDR3nt: TGTGCCTGGTCCCTGGGGGCAGTGGGAGAAAAACTGTTTTTT; CDR3aa: CAWSLGAVGEKLFF
d_gene: TRBD2; v_gene: TRBV29-1; abundance: -; j_gene: TRBJ2-7; CDR3nt: TGCAGCGTCCCGGGGCTAGCGGGACTTGACGAGCAGTACTTC; CDR3aa: CSVPGLAGLDEQYF
d_gene: -; v_gene: TRBV4-1; abundance: few; j_gene: TRBJ1-4; CDR3nt: TGCGCCAGCAGCCAAACAGAGGGTGAAAAACTGTTTTTT; CDR3aa: CASSQTEGEKLFF
d_gene: TRBD2; v_gene: TRBV4-1; abundance: few; j_gene: TRBJ2-1; CDR3nt: TGCGCCAGCAGCCAGCGGACTAGCAATGAGCAGTTCTTC; CDR3aa: CASSQRTSNEQFF
d_gene: TRBD2; v_gene: TRBV2; abundance: once; j_gene: TRBJ2-3; CDR3nt: TGTGCCAGCAGTGTCCCCCGGGGAGGGACTAGCACAGATACGCAGTATTTT; CDR3aa: CASSVPRGGTSTDTQYF
d_gene: TRBD1; v_gene: TRBV6-1; abundance: -; j_gene: TRBJ1-4; CDR3nt: TGTGCCAGCAGTGAAGCGCGAGGCAGGGGGCTTGAAAAACTGTTTTTT; CDR3aa: CASSEARGRGLEKLFF
d_gene: TRBD1; v_gene: TRBV2; abundance: few; j_gene: TRBJ1-2; CDR3nt: TGTGCCAGCATCGGGGACAGGGGAAACTATGGCTACACCTTC; CDR3aa: CASIGDRGNYGYTF
d_gene: TRBD1; v_gene: TRBV27; abundance: once; j_gene: TRBJ2-7; CDR3nt: TGTGCCAGCAGTTTCGGACAGGGGGCCCACGAGCAGTACTTC; CDR3aa: CASSFGQGAHEQYF
d_gene: TRBD2; v_gene: TRBV6-5; abundance: -; j_gene: TRBJ2-7; CDR3nt: TGTGCCAGCAGTTACTCCCCGACCGGGGGGGCCCGGGAGCAGTACTTC; CDR3aa: CASSYSPTGGAREQYF
d_gene: -; v_gene: TRBV2; abundance: -; j_gene: TRBJ2-5; CDR3nt: TGTGCCAGCAGAAGGTCGTCTGGGGGGGAGACCCAGTACTTC; CDR3aa: CASRRSSGGETQYF
d_gene: TRBD1; v_gene: TRBV4-1; abundance: -; j_gene: TRBJ2-7; CDR3nt: TGCGCCAGCAGCCAGAAACAGGGGTACGGCTCCGAGCAGTACTTC; CDR3aa: CASSQKQGYGSEQYF
d_gene: -; v_gene: TRBV11-2; abundance: -; j_gene: TRBJ2-5; CDR3nt: TGTGCCAGCAGCTTCCGCGGGTACCAAGAGACCCAGTACTTC; CDR3aa: CASSFRGYQETQYF